Here is one TCR beta chain with its context. The antigen is undetermined. The data were obtained in a study of PD-1 blockade in mismatch repair-deficient tumors. Study outcomes and limitations: Rapid post-treatment expansion, then contraction, generally preceding radiologic response, marked tumor-resident clones.

All patients were mismatch repair deficient, assessed by either PCR or immunohistochemistry. Profiled with immunoSEQ multiplex PCR; TCRdb holds only in-frame clones, not every one. The table includes about 120,000 clones, roughly 86% detected once. V gave up 2 bases and J gave up 3 bases, with 12 bases separating them. CDR1 and CDR2 (germline): MNHEY, SMNVEV (reference sequence). CDR3 size: 15 residues. Sequenced here: peripheral blood, sampled 70 to 72 weeks after starting pembrolizumab. This clonotype was sampled from an adult with mismatch repair-deficient cancer. The chain links TRBV27 to TRBJ2-3; weak D call: TRBD1 (7 bases). The CDR3 loop is CASSLRRGATDTQYF. CDR3 nucleotide sequence: TGTGCCAGCAGTTTACGCAGGGGGGCTACAGATACGCAGTATTTT.